This paragraph reports one T cell receptor beta chain. The antigen remains undetermined. The data were obtained in a study of cytomegalovirus exposure and HLA in healthy donors. At the level of the study: Inside one of the first data releases sat about 85 million unique TCRs taken from HLA-typed donors.

CDR1 MGHRA and CDR2 YSYEKL come from the germline V gene. J gave up 2 bases and V 0 bases, and 7 bases lay outside the gene matches. The length of the CDR3 is 17 residues. 60 Vbeta and 13 Jbeta primers were used in PCR. Profiled with immunoSEQ multiplex PCR; TCRdb holds only in-frame clones, not every one. The sample consists of about 170,000 clones, 70% to 80% of them appearing once. Study-wide results and limits: Rare sequences made up most TCRs, while some public TCRs were found in many donors. The authors excluded some V segments, including TRBV6-2 and TRBV6-3, as indistinguishable.

The specimen was PBMCs. This chain joins TRBV4-1 and TRBJ2-1, with TRBD2 matching over 7 bases. This receptor was identified in a female donor in good health and CMV-seronegative. For the CDR3, the DNA is TGCGCCAGCAGCCAAGATCAGGGCGGGAGAACCTACAATGAGCAGTTCTTC. This translates into CASSQDQGGRTYNEQFF.